What follows is one TCR beta chain and its context. Antigen unknown. Molecular-barcoded quantitative 5'-RACE produced these TCR beta libraries. TCRdb fed the 5' RACE reads into MiXCR, producing one record per CDR3 protein. The sample holds over 600,000 distinct CDR3 sequences, over 15% seen once. The V and J ends lost 2 bases and 6 bases, in that order; junction bases with no gene match: 7. CDR1 and CDR2 from the germline V gene are SGHRS and YFSETQ. The CDR3 is 14 amino acids. These data originate in a study of CD8 T cells in ankylosing spondylitis. Study-level results: Blood from ankylosing spondylitis patients appeared to carry a characteristic roughly eight-variant TCR beta motif. Reportedly, disease-linked clones are significantly enriched in ankylosing spondylitis patients' matched synovial fluid.

Sequencing was carried out using blood, either unsorted or a sorted T cell fraction (not recorded which). The chain couples TRBV5-1 to TRBJ1-2; TRBD1 agrees at 7 bases. The origin of this receptor is a male donor with ankylosing spondylitis. In nucleotides, the CDR3 is TGCGCCAGCAGCTTCGAAGGGGGCTTGAATGGCTACACCTTC. As protein: CASSFEGGLNGYTF.